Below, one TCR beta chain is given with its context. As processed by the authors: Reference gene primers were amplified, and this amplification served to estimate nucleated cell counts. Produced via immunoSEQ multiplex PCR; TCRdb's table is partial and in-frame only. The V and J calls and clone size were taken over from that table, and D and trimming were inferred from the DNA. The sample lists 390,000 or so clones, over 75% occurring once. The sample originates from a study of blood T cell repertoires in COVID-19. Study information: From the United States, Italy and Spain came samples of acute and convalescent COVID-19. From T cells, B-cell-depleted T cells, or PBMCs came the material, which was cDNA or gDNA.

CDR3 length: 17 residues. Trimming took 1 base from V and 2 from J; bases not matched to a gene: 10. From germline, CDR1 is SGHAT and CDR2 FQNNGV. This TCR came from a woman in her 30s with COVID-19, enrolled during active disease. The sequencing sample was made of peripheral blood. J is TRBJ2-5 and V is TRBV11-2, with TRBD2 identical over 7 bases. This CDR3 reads CASSLGLSRGRQETQYF. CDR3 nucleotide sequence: TGTGCCAGCAGCTTAGGGCTTTCTCGCGGGAGACAAGAGACCCAGTACTTC.